Below, one TCR beta chain is given with its context. Data came from immunoSEQ multiplex PCR; TCRdb stores just in-frame clones and leaves some out. The repertoire holds about 130,000 clones, with roughly 83% as singletons. This record comes from a study of blood T cell repertoires in COVID-19. The source of this sequence is a woman aged 70-85 years with COVID-19, enrolled during active disease. Sequences were obtained from peripheral blood.

This CDR3 reads CASSVANSYEQYF. Written as DNA, the CDR3 is TGTGCCAGCAGCGTAGCTAACAGCTACGAGCAGTACTTC. The chain employs TRBV9 and TRBJ2-7, with D uncertain. Germline V gene data show CDR1 as SGDLS and CDR2 as YYNGEE. Trimming stripped 0 bases from V and 3 bases from J, with 7 bases between. The length of the CDR3 is 13 residues.